This paragraph reports one T cell receptor beta chain. Its antigen is not known. The CDR3 loop spans 18 amino acids. With V trimmed by 0 bases and J by 6 bases, 8 bases remained unmatched. CDR1 is LNHDA, CDR2 SQIVND, per germline (reference sequence). Profiling relied on immunoSEQ multiplex PCR, and the TCRdb table lists in-frame clones only, not all of them. The table shows around 39,000 clones, with over 90% occurring only once. The sample originates from a study of T cells in tuberculosis. Background on the study: IGRA-negative adolescents, IGRA-positive adolescents with latent tuberculosis and adults with active tuberculosis formed this South African cohort.

General study points: Using the GMM-specific repertoire gave about 86% accuracy versus roughly 70% with motifs. Smaller alpha distances in active tuberculosis partly reflected shorter CDR3-alpha lengths.

Input material: PBMCs. V gene TRBV19 combines with J gene TRBJ2-4; 13 nucleotides line up with TRBD2. The sequence was obtained from a donor between 10 and 35 years old with latent tuberculosis or without tuberculosis infection. This CDR3 reads CASSIDHGTSGEGNIQYF. CDR3 coding DNA: TGTGCCAGTAGTATAGATCATGGGACTAGCGGGGAAGGAAACATTCAGTACTTC.